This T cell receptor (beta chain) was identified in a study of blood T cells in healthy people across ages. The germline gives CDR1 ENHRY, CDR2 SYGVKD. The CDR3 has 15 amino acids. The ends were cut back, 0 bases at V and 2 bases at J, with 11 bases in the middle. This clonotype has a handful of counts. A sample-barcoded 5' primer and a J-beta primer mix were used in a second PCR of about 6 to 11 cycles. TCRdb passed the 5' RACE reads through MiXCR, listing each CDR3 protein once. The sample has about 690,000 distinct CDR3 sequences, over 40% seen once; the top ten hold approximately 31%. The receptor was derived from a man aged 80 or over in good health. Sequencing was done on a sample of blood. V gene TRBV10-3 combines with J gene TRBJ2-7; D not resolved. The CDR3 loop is CAISESPGETYEQYF. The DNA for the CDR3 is TGTGCCATCAGTGAGTCCCCAGGAGAGACCTACGAGCAGTACTTC.